This TCR beta chain was found in a study of cytomegalovirus exposure and HLA in healthy donors. Study background: The Caucasian-associated ancestry cluster held 65% to 85% of more than 350 genotyped donors.

General study findings and limits: In a later analysis, TCR beta V- and J-gene trimming was associated with a missense DCLRE1C variant. For most TCR beta V segments, an earlier analysis put the productive rate at about 90% or about 30% of the time. Sequencing likely caused a cluster of highly shared sequence variants.

CDR1 SGHRS and CDR2 YFSETQ come from the germline V gene. The CDR3 runs 15 residues. Unmatched junction bases numbered 6, after V lost 2 bases and J lost 5 bases. PCR used 60 Vbeta primers and 13 Jbeta primers. Sequencing used immunoSEQ multiplex PCR; TCRdb keeps in-frame clones, though not all of them. The sample holds 150,000 to 200,000 clones, approximately 80% seen once. Remarks on this clone: Its antigen is unidentified.

This receptor was identified in a woman aged 25 to 39 in good health and CMV-seropositive. The chain employs TRBV5-1 and TRBJ2-7; 11 bases map to TRBD1. Sequencing was performed on PBMCs. This CDR3 reads CASSFLDRGPDEQYF. For the CDR3, the DNA is TGCGCCAGCAGCTTTTTGGACAGGGGGCCGGACGAGCAGTACTTC. Supplemented by reference TRBV5-1 and TRBJ2-7, the full variable domain reads KAGVTQTPRYLIKTRGQQVTLSCSPISGHRSVSWYQQTPGQGLQFLFEYFSETQRNKGNFPGRFSGRQFSNSRSEMNVSTLELGDSALYLCASSFLDRGPDEQYFGPGTRLTVT.